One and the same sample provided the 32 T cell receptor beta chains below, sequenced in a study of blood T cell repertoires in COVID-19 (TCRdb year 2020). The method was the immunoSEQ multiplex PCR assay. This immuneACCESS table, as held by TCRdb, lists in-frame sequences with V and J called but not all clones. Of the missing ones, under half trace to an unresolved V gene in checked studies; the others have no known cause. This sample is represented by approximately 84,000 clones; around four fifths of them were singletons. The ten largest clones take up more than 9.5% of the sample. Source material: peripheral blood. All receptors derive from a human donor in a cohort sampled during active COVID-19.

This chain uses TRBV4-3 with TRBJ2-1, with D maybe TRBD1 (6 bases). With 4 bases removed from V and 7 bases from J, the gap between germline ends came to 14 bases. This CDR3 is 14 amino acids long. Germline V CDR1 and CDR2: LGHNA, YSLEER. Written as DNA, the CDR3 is TGCGCCAGCAGCCGAGGGGGAATGGCAAATGAGCAGTTCTTC. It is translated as CASSRGGMANEQFF.

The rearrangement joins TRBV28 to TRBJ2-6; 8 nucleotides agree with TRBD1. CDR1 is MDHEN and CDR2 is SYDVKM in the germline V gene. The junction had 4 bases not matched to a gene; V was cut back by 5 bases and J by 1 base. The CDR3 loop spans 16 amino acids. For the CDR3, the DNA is TGTGCCAGCAGTAGACAGGGGCCTTCTGGGGCCAACGTCCTGACTTTC. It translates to CASSRQGPSGANVLTF.

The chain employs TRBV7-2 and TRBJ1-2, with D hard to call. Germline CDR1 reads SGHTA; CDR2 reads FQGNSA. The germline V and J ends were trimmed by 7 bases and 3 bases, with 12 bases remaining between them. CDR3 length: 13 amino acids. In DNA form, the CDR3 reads TGTGCCAGCACCTCTGGACTGTACTATGGCTACACCTTC. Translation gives CASTSGLYYGYTF.

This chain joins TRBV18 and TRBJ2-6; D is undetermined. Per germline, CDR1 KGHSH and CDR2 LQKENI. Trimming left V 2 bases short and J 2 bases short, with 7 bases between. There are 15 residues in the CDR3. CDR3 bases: TGTGCCAGCTCACCATTACAGCCTGGGGCCAACGTCCTGACTTTC. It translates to CASSPLQPGANVLTF. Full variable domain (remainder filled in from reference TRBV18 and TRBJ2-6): NAGVMQNPRHLVRRRGQEARLRCSPMKGHSHVYWYRQLPEEGLKFMVYLQKENIIDESGMPKERFSAEFPKEGPSILRIQQVVRGDSAAYFCASSPLQPGANVLTFGAGSRLTVL.

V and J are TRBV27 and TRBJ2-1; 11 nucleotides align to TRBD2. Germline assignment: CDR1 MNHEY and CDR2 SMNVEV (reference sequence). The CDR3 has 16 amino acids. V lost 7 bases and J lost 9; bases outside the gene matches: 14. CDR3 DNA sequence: TGTGCCAGCACCTCCCGGGTGGTAGCGGGAGGGGGTGAGCAGTTCTTC. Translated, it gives CASTSRVVAGGGEQFF.

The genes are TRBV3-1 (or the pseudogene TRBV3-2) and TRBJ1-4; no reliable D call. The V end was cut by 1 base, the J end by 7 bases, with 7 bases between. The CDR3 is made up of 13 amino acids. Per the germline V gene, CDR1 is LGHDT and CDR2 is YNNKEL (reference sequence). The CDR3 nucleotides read TGTGCCAGCAGCCAAGGGAGTAGTGAAAAACTGTTTTTT. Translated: CASSQGSSEKLFF.

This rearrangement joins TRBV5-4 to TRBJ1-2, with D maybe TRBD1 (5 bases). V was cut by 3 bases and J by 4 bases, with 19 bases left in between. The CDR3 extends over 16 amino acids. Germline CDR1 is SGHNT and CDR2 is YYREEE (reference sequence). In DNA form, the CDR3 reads TGTGCCAGCAGCTCACGGGGGGGGGAGGATGGCTATGGCTACACCTTC. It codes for CASSSRGGEDGYGYTF. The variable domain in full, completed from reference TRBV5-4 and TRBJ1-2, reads ETGVTQSPTHLIKTRGQQVTLRCSSQSGHNTVSWYQQALGQGPQFIFQYYREEENGRGNFPPRFSGLQFPNYSSELNVNALELDDSALYLCASSSRGGEDGYGYTFGSGTRLTVV.

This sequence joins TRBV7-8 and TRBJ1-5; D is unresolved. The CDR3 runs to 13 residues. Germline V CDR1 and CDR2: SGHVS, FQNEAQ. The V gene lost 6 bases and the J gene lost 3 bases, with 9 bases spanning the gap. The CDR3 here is CASREVPNQPQHF. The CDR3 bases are TGTGCCAGCAGGGAGGTCCCCAATCAGCCCCAGCATTTT.

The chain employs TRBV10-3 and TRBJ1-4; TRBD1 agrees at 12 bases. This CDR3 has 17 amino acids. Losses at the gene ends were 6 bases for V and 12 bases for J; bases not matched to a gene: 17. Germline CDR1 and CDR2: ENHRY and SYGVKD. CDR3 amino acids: CAISPGTGGPRGSELFF. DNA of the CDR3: TGTGCCATCAGCCCCGGGACAGGGGGCCCTCGGGGGTCGGAACTGTTTTTT.

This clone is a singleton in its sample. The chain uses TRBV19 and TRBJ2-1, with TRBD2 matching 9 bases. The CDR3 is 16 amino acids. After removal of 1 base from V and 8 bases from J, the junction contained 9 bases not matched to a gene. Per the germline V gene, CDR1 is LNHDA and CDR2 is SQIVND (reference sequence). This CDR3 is CASSIGLAGHEDEQFF. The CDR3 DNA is TGTGCCAGTAGTATAGGGCTAGCGGGACACGAGGATGAGCAGTTCTTC.

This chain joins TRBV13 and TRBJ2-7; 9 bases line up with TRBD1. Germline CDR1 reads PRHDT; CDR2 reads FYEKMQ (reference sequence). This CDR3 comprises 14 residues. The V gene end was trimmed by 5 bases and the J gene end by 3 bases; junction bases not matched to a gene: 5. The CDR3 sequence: CASSKTGGYYEQYF. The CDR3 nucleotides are TGTGCCAGCAGCAAGACAGGGGGATACTACGAGCAGTACTTC.

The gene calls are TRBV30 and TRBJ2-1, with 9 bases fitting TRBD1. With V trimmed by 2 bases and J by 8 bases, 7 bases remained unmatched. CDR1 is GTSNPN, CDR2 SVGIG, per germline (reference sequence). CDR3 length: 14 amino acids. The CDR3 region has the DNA TGTGCCTGGAGTCCAGGGACAGGGCAAGATGAGCAGTTCTTC. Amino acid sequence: CAWSPGTGQDEQFF.

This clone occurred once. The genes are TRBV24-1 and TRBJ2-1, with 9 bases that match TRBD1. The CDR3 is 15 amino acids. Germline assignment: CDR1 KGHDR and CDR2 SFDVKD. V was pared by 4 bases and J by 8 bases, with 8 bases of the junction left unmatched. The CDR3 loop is CATSDLGQGMDEQFF. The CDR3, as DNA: TGTGCCACCAGTGACTTGGGACAGGGAATGGATGAGCAGTTCTTC.

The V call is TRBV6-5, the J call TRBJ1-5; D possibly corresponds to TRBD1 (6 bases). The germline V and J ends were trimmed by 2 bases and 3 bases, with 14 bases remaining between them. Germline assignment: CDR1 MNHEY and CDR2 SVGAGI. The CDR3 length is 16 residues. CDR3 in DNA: TGTGCCAGCAGTTACCGGTCAGGGGCCAACAATCAGCCCCAGCATTTT. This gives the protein CASSYRSGANNQPQHF.

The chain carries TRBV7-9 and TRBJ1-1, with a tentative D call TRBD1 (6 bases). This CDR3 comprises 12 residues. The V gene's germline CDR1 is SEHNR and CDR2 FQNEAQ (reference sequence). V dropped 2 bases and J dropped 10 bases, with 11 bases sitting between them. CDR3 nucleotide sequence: TGTGCCAGCAGCTTAAACAGGGTGGCAGCTTTCTTT. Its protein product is CASSLNRVAAFF.

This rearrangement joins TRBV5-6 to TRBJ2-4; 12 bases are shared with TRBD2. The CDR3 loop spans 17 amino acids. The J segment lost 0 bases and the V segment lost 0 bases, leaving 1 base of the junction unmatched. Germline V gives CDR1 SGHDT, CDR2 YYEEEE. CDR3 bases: TGTGCCAGCAGCTTGGGACTAGCGGGAGTAGCCAAAAACATTCAGTACTTC. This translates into CASSLGLAGVAKNIQYF.

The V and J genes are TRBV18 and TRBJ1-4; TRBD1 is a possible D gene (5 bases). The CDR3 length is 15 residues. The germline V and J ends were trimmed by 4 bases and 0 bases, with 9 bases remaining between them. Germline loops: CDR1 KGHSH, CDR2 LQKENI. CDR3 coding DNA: TGTGCCAGCTCACAAACAGGTCCAACTAATGAAAAACTGTTTTTT. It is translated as CASSQTGPTNEKLFF.

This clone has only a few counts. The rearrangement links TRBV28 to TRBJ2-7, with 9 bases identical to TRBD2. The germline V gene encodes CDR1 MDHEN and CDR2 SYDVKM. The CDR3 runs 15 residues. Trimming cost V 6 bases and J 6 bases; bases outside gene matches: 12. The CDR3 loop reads CASRRSGGTGSEQYF. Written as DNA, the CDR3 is TGTGCCAGCAGACGAAGCGGGGGGACGGGCTCCGAGCAGTACTTC.

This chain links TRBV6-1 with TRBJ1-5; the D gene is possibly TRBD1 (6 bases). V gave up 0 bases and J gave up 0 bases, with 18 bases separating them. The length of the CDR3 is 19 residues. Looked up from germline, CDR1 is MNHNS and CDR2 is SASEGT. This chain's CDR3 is CASSEALGGALYSNQPQHF. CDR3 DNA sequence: TGTGCCAGCAGTGAAGCGCTTGGGGGGGCCCTTTATAGCAATCAGCCCCAGCATTTT.

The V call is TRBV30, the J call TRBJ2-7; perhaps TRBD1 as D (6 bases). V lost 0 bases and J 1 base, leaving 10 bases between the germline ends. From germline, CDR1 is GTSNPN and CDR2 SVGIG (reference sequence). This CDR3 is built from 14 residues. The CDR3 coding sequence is TGTGCCTGGAGTGTCGAGACAGGTTCCTACGAGCAGTACTTC. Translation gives CAWSVETGSYEQYF.

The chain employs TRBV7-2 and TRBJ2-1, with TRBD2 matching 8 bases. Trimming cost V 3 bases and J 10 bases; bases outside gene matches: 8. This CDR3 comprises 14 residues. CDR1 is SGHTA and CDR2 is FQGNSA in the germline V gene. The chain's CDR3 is CASSFAGGPGEQFF. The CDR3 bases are TGTGCCAGCAGCTTCGCGGGAGGCCCGGGGGAGCAGTTCTTC. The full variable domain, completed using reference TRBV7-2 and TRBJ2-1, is GAGVSQSPSNKVTEKGKDVELRCDPISGHTALYWYRQSLGQGLEFLIYFQGNSAPDKSGLPSDRFSAERTGGSVSTLTIQRTQQEDSAVYLCASSFAGGPGEQFFGPGTRLTVL.

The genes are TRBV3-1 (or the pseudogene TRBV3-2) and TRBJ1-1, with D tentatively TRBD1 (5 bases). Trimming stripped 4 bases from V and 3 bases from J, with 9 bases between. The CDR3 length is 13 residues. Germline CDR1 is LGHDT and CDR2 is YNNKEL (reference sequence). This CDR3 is CASSLGGDTEAFF. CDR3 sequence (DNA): TGTGCCAGCAGCCTGGGGGGGGACACTGAAGCTTTCTTT.

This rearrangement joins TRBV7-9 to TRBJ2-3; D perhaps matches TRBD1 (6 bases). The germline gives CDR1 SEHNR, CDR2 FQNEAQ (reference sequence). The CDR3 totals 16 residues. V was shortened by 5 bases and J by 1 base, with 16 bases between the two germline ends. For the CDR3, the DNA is TGTGCCAGCAGCCCTGGATGGACAGTAGGCACAGATACGCAGTATTTT. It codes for CASSPGWTVGTDTQYF.

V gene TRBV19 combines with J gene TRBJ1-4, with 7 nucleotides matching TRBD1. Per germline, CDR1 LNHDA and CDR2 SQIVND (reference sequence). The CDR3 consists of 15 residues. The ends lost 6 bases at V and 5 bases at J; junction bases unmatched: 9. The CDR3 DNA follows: TGTGCCAGTAGCACGGACAGGATCTACAATGAAAAACTGTTTTTT. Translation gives CASSTDRIYNEKLFF.

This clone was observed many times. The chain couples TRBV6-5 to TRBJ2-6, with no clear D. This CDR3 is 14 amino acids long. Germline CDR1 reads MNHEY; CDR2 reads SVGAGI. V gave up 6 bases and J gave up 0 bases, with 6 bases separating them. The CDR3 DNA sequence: TGTGCCAGCAGCCTCCTCTCTGGGGCCAACGTCCTGACTTTC. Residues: CASSLLSGANVLTF.

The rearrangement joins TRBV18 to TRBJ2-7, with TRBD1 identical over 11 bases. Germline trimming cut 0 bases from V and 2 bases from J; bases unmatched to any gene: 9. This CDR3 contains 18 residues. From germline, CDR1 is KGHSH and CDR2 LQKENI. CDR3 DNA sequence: TGTGCCAGCTCACCACCATTGTTGGACAGGGGGCTAGCCTACGAGCAGTACTTC. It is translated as CASSPPLLDRGLAYEQYF.

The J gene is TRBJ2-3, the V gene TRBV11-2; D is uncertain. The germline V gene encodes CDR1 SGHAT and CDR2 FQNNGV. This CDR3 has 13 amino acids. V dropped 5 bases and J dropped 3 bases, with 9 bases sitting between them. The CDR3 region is CASSQSRTDTQYF. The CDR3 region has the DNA TGTGCCAGCAGCCAAAGTAGAACAGATACGCAGTATTTT.

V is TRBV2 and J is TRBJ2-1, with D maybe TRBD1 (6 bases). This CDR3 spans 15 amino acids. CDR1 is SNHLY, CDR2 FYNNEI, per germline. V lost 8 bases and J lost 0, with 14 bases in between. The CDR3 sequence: CASGAQGTSYNEQFF. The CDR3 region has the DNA TGTGCCAGCGGTGCACAGGGCACCTCCTACAATGAGCAGTTCTTC.

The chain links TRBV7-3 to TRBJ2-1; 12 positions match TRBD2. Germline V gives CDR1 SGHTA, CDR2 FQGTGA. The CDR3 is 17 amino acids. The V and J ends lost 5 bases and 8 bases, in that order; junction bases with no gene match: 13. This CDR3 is CASSRTRTSGVGDEQFF. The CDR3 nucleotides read TGTGCCAGCAGCCGAACCAGGACTAGCGGGGTGGGGGATGAGCAGTTCTTC.

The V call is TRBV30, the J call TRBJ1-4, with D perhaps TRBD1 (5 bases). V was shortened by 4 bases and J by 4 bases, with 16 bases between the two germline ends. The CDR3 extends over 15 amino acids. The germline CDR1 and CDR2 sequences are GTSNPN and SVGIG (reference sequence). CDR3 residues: CAWMRRGLLNEKLFF. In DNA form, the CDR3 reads TGTGCCTGGATGAGGAGGGGACTGCTTAATGAAAAACTGTTTTTT.

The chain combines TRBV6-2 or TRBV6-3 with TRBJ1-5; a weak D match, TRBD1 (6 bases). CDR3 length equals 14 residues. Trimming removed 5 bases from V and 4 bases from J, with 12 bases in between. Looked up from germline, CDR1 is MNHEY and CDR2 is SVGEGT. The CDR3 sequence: CASSQGFSNQPQHF. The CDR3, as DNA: TGTGCCAGCAGTCAGGGGTTTTCTAATCAGCCCCAGCATTTT.

CDR3 nucleotide sequence: TGTGCCAGCAGCCGGGACCCCCGGGGGGGCTCTGAAGCTTTCTTT. Encoded protein: CASSRDPRGGSEAFF. The J gene is TRBJ1-1, the V gene TRBV6-6; possibly TRBD1 for D (6 bases). The CDR3 length is 15 residues. Trimming cost V 6 bases and J 6 bases, with 20 bases left between them. CDR1 MNHNY and CDR2 SVGAGI come from the germline V gene (reference sequence).